The T cell receptor beta chain under discussion was sequenced for a study of blood T cell repertoires in COVID-19 (dated by TCRdb to the early 2020s). For context, the study as a whole: Samples covering the acute and convalescent phases of COVID-19 were provided by collaborators in the United States, Italy and Spain. The prospective study material was composed of cDNA or gDNA derived from T cells, B-cell-depleted T cells, or PBMCs. Subjects who had been exposed to COVID-19, were actively infected with it, or had recovered from it provided the deeply sampled blood TCRbeta repertoires that made up the dataset. Where available, HLA class I and class II types were taken from metadata supplied by the sample provider and were not determined by assay-based typing. The samples were drawn from the first 160 participants of the ongoing ImmuneRACE study and from 1,200 or so subjects provided by 6 global collaborators. Sample metadata almost always included a de-identified subject ID, COVID-19 status, age in years and sex. The repertoires were made available in a free public database intended to serve as a resource for research on the immune response to SARS-CoV-2.

The germline V and J ends show losses of 6 bases and 1 base respectively, and no gene match explains 7 bases of the junction. The CDR3 numbers 15 residues from cysteine through phenylalanine. Just the 45-base CDR3 DNA is kept, in frame starting at base 1. CDR1 SGHTA and CDR2 FQGNSA were looked up in the germline V gene. What the research found in general, with its limitations: The amount of clinical and demographic metadata varied by source and participant and was provided uncurated.

With respect to this clone: There is no known antigen for this receptor. There are no base qualities to consult, and no much larger clone falls within one base.

The immunoSEQ Assay, a bias-controlled multiplex PCR, was used to amplify TCRbeta CDR3 regions from genomic DNA. The original methods were these. The number of nucleated cells in each sample was estimated from the amplification of reference gene primers within the assay. To quantify the absolute abundance of each unique TCRbeta CDR3 rearrangement, sequence reads were collapsed and filtered. For each sample, productive Simpson clonality was calculated as the square root of Simpson's diversity index across productive rearrangements. TCRdb took this table from immuneACCESS and kept in-frame rearrangements with V and J called. Such tables lack part of the clones; where checked against another copy, unresolved V genes explain under half of the gap, and the rest is unexplained. V and J calls and clone size follow that table, whereas D and trimming were derived from the DNA. The table for this sample lists some 200,000 clones; about 83% of them were counted only once. The top ten constitute 1.3% of the sample.

At one collaborating source in Seattle, patients were enrolled during active infection and were followed longitudinally through the course of disease. Collaborating institutions collected whole blood in K2EDTA tubes following their own protocols. For TCRbeta analysis, collaborators shipped samples in one of three forms: frozen whole blood, isolated PBMCs, or DNA extracted from either of those sample types. Rearrangement joined TRBV7-2 to TRBJ1-2; the central 8 bases match TRBD1. This sequence originates from a woman younger than 45 with COVID-19, enrolled during active disease. Sequenced: peripheral blood. The DNA sequence follows: TGTGCCAGCAGTCAGACAGGGGACTTTAACTATGGCTACACCTTC. Translated, this gives CASSQTGDFNYGYTF.